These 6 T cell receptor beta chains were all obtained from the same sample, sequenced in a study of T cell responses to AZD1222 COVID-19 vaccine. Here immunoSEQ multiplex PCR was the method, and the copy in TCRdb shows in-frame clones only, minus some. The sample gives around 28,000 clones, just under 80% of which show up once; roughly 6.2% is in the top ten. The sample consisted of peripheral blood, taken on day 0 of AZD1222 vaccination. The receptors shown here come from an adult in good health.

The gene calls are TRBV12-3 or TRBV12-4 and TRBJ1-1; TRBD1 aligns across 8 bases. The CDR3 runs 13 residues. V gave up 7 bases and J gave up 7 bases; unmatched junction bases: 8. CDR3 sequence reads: CASTTTGGFEAFF. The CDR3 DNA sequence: TGTGCCAGCACCACAACAGGGGGATTTGAAGCTTTCTTT.

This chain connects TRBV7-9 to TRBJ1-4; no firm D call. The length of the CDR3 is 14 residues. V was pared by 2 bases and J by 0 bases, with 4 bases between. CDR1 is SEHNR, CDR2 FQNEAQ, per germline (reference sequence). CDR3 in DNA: TGTGCCAGCAGCTTACTCACAACTAATGAAAAACTGTTTTTT. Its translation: CASSLLTTNEKLFF.

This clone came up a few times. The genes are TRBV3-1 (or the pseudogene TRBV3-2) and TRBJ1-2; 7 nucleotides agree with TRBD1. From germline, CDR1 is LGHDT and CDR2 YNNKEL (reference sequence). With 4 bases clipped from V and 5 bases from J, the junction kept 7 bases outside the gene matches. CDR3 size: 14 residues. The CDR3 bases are TGTGCCAGCAGCCTCGACAGGGCCGCGTATGGCTACACCTTC. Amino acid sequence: CASSLDRAAYGYTF.

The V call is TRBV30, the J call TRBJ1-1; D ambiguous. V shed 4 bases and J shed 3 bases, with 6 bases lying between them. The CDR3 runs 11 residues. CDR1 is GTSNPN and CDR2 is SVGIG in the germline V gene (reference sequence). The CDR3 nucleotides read TGTGCCTGGATGAGGGACACTGAAGCTTTCTTT. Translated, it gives CAWMRDTEAFF.

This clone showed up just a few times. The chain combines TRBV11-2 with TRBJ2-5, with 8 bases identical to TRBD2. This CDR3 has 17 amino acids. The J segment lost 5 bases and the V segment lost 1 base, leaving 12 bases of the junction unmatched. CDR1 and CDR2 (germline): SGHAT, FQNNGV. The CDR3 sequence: CASSLVGGSGVEETQYF. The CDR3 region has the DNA TGTGCCAGCAGCTTAGTAGGGGGTAGCGGGGTGGAGGAGACCCAGTACTTC.

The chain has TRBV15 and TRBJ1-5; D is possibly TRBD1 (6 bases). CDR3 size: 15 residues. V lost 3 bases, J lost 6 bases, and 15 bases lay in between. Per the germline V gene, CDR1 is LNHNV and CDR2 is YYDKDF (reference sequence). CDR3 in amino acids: CATSSHQGKGQPQHF. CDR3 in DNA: TGTGCCACCAGCAGTCACCAGGGGAAAGGTCAGCCCCAGCATTTT.